Detailed here is one TCR beta chain. The sample holds many counts of this clonotype. Its antigen target is currently unknown. Nothing much larger sits one base from this clone, and base qualities are not available. For this chain, trimming is 4 bases at the V end and 4 bases at the J end, and the number of junction bases without a gene match is 7. CDR1 and CDR2 were assigned from the germline V gene as SGHRS and YFSETQ. Including the terminal cysteine and phenylalanine, the CDR3 comprises 15 residues. Kept here is only the CDR3 DNA, which spans 45 bases and is read in frame from base 1. Libraries were prepared through 5' RACE. The sequencer was a NextSeq 500. To correct for sequencing error and PCR bias, the TCR library protocol tagged individual cDNA molecules with unique molecular identifiers. TCR alpha and beta chains were both sequenced, and the abundances of alpha and beta sequences in each sample were closely correlated with each other. The paper's processing steps were these. V gene, J gene and CDR3 annotation of TCR sequences was performed with Decombinator V4. TCRs were defined as expanded if a significant change between any two time points was detected under a Poisson model with p below 0.0001. TCR abundances were normalised to the total number of TCRs sequenced in each sample and reported as counts per million. MAIT TCRs were defined by TRAV1-2 paired with TRAJ12, TRAJ20 or TRAJ33, and iNKT TCRs by TRAV10 paired with TRAJ18. A search of VDJdb, accessed on 1 November 2021, was run for TCRs annotated to CMV, EBV and SARS-CoV-2, with TCRs annotated for multiple antigens excluded. Starting from the raw public reads, TCRdb applied fastp trimming at Q25, assembled clones with MiXCR and retained in-frame beta chains. Each entry is one CDR3 protein sequence, shown with its most common DNA and genes. It is TCRdb's table, rather than the study itself, that gives the V and J calls and clone size. This sample has around 76,000 distinct CDR3 sequences in its table, and 12% of those were observed once. The ten largest account for about 3.9% of the sample.

This specimen comes from a study of early T cells in non-severe SARS-CoV-2 infection (dated by TCRdb to about 2021). In the study overall: TCR sequencing used bulk RNA from unsorted whole blood, so alpha and beta chains could not be paired.

General conclusions and limits of the study: VDJdb matching was skewed toward anti-spike CD8 responses, so virus-specific expansions were likely underestimated and private and CD4 specificities were missed.

This was a case-control study nested in a cohort of healthcare workers in London, UK, who had nasopharyngeal swab PCR tests and blood samples taken every week. Between 23 and 31 March 2020, the week of the UK lockdown, healthcare workers were enrolled and then followed up weekly for as long as 16 weeks. The TCR comes from an adult who was a healthcare worker with PCR-confirmed SARS-CoV-2 infection or an uninfected control (not recorded which). Material: whole blood. The chain uses TRBV5-1 and TRBJ2-5, and TRBD1 aligns with 10 junction nucleotides. The nucleotide sequence reads as follows: TGCGCCAGCAGCGAGCCGACAGGGGGCAGAGAGACCCAGTACTTC. This sequence encodes CASSEPTGGRETQYF.